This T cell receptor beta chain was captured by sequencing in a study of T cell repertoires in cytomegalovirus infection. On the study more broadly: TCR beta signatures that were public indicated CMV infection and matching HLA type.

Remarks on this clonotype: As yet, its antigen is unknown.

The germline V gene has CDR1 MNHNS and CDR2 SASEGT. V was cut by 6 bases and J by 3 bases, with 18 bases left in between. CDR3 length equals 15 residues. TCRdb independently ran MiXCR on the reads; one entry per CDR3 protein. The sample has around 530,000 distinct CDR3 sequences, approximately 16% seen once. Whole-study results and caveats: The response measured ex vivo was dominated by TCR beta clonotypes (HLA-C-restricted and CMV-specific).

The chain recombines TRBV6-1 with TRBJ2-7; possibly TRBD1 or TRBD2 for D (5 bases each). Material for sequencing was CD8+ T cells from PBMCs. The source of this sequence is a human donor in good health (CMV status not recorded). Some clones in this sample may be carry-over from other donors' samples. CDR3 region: CASSGPGTGRYEQYF. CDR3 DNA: TGTGCCAGCAGCGGTCCCGGGACGGGACGCTACGAGCAGTACTTC.